Listed below are T cell receptor beta chains from one sample, sequenced in a study of cytomegalovirus exposure and HLA in healthy donors. Assay: immunoSEQ multiplex PCR; the TCRdb copy retains only in-frame clones and omits some. The table has 150,000 to 200,000 clones, about 80% seen once. Sample: PBMCs. The receptors derive from a woman in her twenties or thirties in good health and CMV-seropositive. The CDR3 runs from the conserved cysteine through the conserved F or W. A D gene is named only where the DNA matches it firmly. The size entry is marked missing in some rows and otherwise reads once, few, many or a size class.

v_call	clone_size	d_call	j_call	cdr3_aa	cdr3_nt
TRBV6-5	.	TRBD2	TRBJ2-7	CASSYSGREGWRRQYF	TGTGCCAGCAGTTACTCGGGGCGGGAGGGTTGGCGGAGGCAGTACTTC
TRBV5-4	.	TRBD2	TRBJ2-5	CASRLAGDETQYF	TGTGCCAGCAGATTAGCGGGAGATGAGACCCAGTACTTC
TRBV9	.	.	TRBJ2-7	CASSPRKGGGNEQYF	TGTGCCAGCAGCCCTCGGAAGGGGGGGGGCAACGAGCAGTACTTC
TRBV28	.	TRBD1	TRBJ2-1	CASSSGQGSYNEQFF	TGTGCCAGCAGTTCCGGACAGGGATCATACAATGAGCAGTTCTTC
TRBV7-2	.	.	TRBJ2-7	CASSFRRSDYEQYF	TGTGCCAGCAGCTTCCGGAGATCCGACTACGAGCAGTACTTC
TRBV28	.	.	TRBJ1-3	CASSFHQGTKGNTIYF	TGTGCCAGCAGTTTCCACCAGGGGACGAAAGGAAACACCATATATTTT
TRBV2	.	.	TRBJ1-1	CASSVGGATEAFF	TGTGCCAGCAGTGTAGGAGGGGCCACTGAAGCTTTCTTT
TRBV9	few	.	TRBJ1-2	CASSVGGYSSYGYTF	TGTGCCAGCAGCGTAGGAGGGTACAGTTCTTATGGCTACACCTTC
TRBV10-3	few	.	TRBJ2-7	CATSKMGHEQYF	TGTGCCACTTCCAAGATGGGCCACGAGCAGTACTTC
TRBV7-2	once	TRBD1	TRBJ1-1	CASSVSGTVNTEAFF	TGTGCCAGCAGCGTGTCCGGGACAGTGAACACTGAAGCTTTCTTT
TRBV5-4	.	TRBD1	TRBJ1-2	CASSLRQGADGYTF	TGTGCCAGCAGCTTGAGGCAGGGGGCCGATGGCTACACCTTC
TRBV5-1	.	.	TRBJ2-2	CASGRGQNTGELFF	TGCGCCAGCGGCAGGGGTCAAAACACCGGGGAGCTGTTTTTT
TRBV2	few	TRBD2	TRBJ2-2	CASNSGRRNTGELFF	TGTGCCAGCAATAGCGGGAGGCGGAACACCGGGGAGCTGTTTTTT
TRBV7-8	.	.	TRBJ2-1	CASSLAKQPPVQFF	TGTGCCAGCAGCTTAGCGAAACAGCCCCCTGTTCAGTTCTTC
TRBV5-6	.	.	TRBJ2-2	CASSQGGGELFF	TGTGCCAGCAGCCAGGGCGGCGGGGAGCTGTTTTTT
TRBV2	.	.	TRBJ2-2	CASTERHNTGELFF	TGTGCCAGCACCGAGAGGCACAACACCGGGGAGCTGTTTTTT
TRBV5-5	.	TRBD1	TRBJ1-4	CASSLQGDEKLFF	TGTGCCAGCAGCTTACAGGGGGATGAAAAACTGTTTTTT
TRBV4-1	once	TRBD2	TRBJ2-1	CASSQVGGLSSYNEQFF	TGCGCCAGCAGCCAAGTTGGGGGACTAAGCTCCTACAATGAGCAGTTCTTC
TRBV6-6	.	.	TRBJ1-4	CASSWTASNEKLFF	TGTGCCAGCAGCTGGACAGCTTCGAATGAAAAACTGTTTTTT
TRBV6-5	once	.	TRBJ2-2	CASGHGELFF	TGTGCCAGCGGCCACGGGGAGCTGTTTTTT
TRBV4-1	.	TRBD1	TRBJ2-7	CASSQVETGGPYEQYF	TGCGCCAGCAGCCAAGTAGAGACAGGGGGCCCCTACGAGCAGTACTTC
TRBV6-1	.	TRBD1	TRBJ2-7	CASSDTGGPYEQYF	TGTGCCAGCAGTGACACAGGGGGCCCCTACGAGCAGTACTTC